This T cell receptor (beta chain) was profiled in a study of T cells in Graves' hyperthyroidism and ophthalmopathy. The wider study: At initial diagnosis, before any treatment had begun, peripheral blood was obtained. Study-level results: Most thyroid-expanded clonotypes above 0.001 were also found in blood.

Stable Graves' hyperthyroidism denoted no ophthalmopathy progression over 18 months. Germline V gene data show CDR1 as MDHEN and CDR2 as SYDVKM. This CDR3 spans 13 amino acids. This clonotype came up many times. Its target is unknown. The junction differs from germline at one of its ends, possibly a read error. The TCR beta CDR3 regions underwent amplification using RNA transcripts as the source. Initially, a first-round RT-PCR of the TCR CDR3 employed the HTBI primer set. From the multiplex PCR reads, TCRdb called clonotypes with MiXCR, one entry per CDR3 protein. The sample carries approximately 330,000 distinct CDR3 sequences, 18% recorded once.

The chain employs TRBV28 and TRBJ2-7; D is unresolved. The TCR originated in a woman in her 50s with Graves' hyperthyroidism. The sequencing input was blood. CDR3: CASSLDGSYEQYF. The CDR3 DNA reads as TGCGCCAGCAGCTTGGACGGATCCTACGAGCAGTACTTC.